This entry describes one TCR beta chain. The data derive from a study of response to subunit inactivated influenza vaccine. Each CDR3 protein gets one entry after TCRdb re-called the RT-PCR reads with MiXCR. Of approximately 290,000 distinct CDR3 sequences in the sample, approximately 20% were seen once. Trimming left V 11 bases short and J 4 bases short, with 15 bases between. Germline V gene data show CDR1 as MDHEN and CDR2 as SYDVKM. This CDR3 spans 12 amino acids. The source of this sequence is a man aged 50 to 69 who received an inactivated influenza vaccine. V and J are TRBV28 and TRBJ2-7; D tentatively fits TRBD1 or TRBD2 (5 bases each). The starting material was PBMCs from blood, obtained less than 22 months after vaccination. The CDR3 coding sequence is TGTGCCTGCCGGGACGGCTATTACGAGCAGTACTTC. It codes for CACRDGYYEQYF. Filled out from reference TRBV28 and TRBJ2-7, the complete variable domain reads DVKVTQSSRYLVKRTGEKVFLECVQDMDHENMFWYRQDPGLGLRLIYFSYDVKMKEKGDIPEGYSVSREKKERFSLILESASTNQTSMYLCACRDGYYEQYFGPGTRLTVT.